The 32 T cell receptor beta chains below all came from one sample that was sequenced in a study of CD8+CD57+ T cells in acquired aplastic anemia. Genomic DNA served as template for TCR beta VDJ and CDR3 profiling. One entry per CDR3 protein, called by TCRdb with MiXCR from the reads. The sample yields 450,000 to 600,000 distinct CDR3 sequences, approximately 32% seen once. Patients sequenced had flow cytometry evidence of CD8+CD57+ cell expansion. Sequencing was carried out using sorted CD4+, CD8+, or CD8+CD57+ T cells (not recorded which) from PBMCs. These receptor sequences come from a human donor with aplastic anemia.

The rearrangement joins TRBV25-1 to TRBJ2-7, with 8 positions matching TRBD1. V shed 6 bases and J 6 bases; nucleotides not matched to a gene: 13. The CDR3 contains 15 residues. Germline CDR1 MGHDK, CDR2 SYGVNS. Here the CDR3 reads CASRGRGLSGREQYF. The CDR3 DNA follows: TGTGCCAGCAGGGGCAGGGGGCTATCGGGACGCGAGCAGTACTTC.

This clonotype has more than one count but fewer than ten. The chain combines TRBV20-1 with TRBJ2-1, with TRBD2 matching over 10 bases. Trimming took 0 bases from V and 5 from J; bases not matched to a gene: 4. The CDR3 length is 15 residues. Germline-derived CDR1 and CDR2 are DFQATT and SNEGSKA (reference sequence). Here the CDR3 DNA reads TGCAGTGCTAGAGATCTACTAGCGGGACACAATGAGCAGTTCTTC. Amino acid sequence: CSARDLLAGHNEQFF.

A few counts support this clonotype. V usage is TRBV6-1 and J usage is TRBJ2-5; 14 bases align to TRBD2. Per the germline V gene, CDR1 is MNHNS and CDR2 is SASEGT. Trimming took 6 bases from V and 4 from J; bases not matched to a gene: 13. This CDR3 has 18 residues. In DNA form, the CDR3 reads TGTGCCAGCAGGCCACCGGGACTAGCGGGGGCGACGGGAGAGACCCAGTACTTC. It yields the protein CASRPPGLAGATGETQYF.

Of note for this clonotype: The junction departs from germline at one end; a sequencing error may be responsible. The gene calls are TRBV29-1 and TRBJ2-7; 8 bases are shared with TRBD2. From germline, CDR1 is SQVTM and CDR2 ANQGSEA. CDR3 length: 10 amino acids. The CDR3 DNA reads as TGCAGCGTTGATAAAGCGGGGGATCAATTC. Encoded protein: CSVDKAGDQF.

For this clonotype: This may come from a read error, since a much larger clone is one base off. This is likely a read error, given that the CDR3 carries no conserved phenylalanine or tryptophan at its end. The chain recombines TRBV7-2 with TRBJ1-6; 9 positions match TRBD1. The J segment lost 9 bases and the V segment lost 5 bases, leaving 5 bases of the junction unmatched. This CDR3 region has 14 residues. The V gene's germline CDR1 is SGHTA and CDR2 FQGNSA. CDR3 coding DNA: TGTGCCAGCAGCAGTGGACAGGGGTCTTCACCCCTCCACTGT. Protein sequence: CASSSGQGSSPLHC.

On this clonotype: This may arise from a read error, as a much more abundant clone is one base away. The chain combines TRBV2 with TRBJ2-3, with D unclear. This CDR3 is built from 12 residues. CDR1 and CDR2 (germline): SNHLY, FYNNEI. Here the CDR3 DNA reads TGTGCCAGCAAGATAGACCCAGATACGCGGTATTTT. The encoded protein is CASKIDPDTRYF.

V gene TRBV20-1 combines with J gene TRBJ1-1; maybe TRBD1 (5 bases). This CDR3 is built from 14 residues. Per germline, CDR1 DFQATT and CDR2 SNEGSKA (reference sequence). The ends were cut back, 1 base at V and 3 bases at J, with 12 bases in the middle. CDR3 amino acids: CSARVGGKDTEAFF. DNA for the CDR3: TGCAGTGCTAGAGTGGGGGGGAAGGACACTGAAGCTTTCTTT.

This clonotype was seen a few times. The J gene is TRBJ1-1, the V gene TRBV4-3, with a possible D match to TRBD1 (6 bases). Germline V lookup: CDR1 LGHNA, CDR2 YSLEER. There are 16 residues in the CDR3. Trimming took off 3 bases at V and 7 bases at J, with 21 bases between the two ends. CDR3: CASSQDSTRSVHEAFF. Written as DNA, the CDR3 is TGCGCCAGCAGCCAGGACAGTACTAGATCTGTACATGAAGCTTTCTTT.

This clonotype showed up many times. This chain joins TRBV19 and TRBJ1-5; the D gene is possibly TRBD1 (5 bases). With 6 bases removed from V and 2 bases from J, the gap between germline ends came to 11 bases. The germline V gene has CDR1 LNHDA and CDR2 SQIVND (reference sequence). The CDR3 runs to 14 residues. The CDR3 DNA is TGTGCCAGTAGAACAGGACGTGGCAATCAGCCCCAGCATTTT. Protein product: CASRTGRGNQPQHF. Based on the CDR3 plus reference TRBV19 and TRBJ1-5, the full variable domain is DGGITQSPKYLFRKEGQNVTLSCEQNLNHDAMYWYRQDPGQGLRLIYYSQIVNDFQKGDIAEGYSVSREKKESFPLTVTSAQKNPTAFYLCASRTGRGNQPQHFGDGTRLSIL.

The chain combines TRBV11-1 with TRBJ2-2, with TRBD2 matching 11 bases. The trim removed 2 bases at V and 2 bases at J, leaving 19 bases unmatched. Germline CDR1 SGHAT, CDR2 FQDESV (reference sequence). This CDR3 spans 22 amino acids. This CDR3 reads CASSLRGYRGLAESPNTGELFF. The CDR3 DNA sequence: TGTGCCAGCAGCTTAAGGGGGTACAGGGGACTAGCGGAGAGCCCTAACACCGGGGAGCTGTTTTTT.

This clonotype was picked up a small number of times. The CDR3 nucleotides are TGTGCCAGCAGTCGGAGTAGGGGCAATCAGCCCCAGCATTTT. This gives the protein CASSRSRGNQPQHF. The genes are TRBV6-1 and TRBJ1-5; D ambiguous. Germline CDR1 and CDR2: MNHNS and SASEGT. V was trimmed by 5 bases and J by 2 bases, leaving 10 bases between them. This CDR3 is built from 14 residues.

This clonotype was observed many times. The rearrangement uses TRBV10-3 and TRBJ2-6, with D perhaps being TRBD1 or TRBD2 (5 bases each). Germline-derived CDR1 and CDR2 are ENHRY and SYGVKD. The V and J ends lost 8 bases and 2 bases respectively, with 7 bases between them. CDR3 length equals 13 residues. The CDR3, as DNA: TGTGCCATCCGAGGGGCTGGGGCCAACGTCCTGACTTTC. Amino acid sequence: CAIRGAGANVLTF.

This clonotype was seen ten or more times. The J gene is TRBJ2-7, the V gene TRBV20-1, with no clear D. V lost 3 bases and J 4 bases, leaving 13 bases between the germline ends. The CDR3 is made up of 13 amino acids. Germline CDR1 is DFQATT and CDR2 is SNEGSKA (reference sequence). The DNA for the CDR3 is TGCAGTGCTAGTCGTTTGTTGAGTTACGAGCAGTACTTC. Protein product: CSASRLLSYEQYF.

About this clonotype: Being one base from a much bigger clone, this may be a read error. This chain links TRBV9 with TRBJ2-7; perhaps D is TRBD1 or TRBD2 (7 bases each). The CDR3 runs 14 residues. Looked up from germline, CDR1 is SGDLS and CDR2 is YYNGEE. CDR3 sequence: CASSVVEGARERYF. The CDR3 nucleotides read TGTGCCAGCAGCGTAGTGGAGGGGGCGCGGGAGCGGTACTTC. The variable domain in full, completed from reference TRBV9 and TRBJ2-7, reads DSGVTQTPKHLITATGQRVTLRCSPRSGDLSVYWYQQSLDQGLQFLIQYYNGEERAKGNILERFSAQQFPDLHSELNLSSLELGDSALYFCASSVVEGARERYFGPGTRLTVT.

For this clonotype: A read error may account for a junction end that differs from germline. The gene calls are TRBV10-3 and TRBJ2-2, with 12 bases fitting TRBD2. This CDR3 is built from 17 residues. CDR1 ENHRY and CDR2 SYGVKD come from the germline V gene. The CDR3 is CASSLRLAGGPAGELFF. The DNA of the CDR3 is TGTGCCAGCAGTTTGCGGCTAGCGGGAGGGCCGGCGGGGGAGCTGTTTTTT.

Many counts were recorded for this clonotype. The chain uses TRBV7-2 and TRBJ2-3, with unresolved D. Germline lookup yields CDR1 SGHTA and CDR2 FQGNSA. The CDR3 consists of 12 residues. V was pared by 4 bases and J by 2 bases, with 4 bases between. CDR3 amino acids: CASSYDTDTQYF. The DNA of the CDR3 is TGTGCCAGCAGCTACGACACAGATACGCAGTATTTT.

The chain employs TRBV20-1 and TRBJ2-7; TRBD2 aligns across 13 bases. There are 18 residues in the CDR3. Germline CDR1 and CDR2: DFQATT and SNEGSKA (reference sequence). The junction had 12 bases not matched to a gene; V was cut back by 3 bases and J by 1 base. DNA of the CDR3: TGCAGTGCTAGCCCCTTACTAGCGGGAGGGCCGAAATCCTACGAGCAGTACTTC. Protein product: CSASPLLAGGPKSYEQYF.

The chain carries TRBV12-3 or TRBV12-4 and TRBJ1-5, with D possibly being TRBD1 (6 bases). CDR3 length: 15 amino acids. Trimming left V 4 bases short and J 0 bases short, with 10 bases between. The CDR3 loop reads CASSWTDPSNQPQHF. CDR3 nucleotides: TGTGCCAGCAGTTGGACAGACCCTAGCAATCAGCCCCAGCATTTT.

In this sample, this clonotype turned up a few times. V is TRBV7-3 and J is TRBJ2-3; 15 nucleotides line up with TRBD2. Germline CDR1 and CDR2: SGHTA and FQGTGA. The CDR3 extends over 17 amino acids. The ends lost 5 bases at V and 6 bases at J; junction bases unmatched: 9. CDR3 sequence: CASSTFRTSGGEDTQYF. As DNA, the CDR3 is TGTGCCAGCAGCACGTTTCGGACTAGCGGGGGGGAGGATACGCAGTATTTT.

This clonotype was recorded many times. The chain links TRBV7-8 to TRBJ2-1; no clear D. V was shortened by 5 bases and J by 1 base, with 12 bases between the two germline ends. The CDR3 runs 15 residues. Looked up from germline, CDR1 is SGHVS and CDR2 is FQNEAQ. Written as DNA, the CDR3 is TGTGCCAGCAGCCTCGAGCTAAGTTCCTACAATGAGCAGTTCTTC. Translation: CASSLELSSYNEQFF.

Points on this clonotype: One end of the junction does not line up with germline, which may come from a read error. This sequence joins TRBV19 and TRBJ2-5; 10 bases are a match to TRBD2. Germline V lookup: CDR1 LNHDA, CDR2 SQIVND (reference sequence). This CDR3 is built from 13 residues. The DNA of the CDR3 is TGTGCCGGTAGTACACTAGCGGGGGAGACCCAGTACTTC. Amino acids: CAGSTLAGETQYF.

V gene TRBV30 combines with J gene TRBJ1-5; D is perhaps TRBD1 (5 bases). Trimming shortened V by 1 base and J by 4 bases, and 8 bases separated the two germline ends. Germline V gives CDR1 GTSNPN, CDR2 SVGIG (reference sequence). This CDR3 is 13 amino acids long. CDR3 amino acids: CAWSEQDNQPQHF. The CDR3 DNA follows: TGTGCCTGGAGTGAACAGGATAATCAGCCCCAGCATTTT.

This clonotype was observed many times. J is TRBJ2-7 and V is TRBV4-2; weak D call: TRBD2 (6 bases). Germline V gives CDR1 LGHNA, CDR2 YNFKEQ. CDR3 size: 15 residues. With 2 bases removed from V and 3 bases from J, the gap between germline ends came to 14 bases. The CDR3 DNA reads TGTGCCAGCAGCCAAACACGGGAGCGAAACTACGAGCAGTACTTC. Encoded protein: CASSQTRERNYEQYF.

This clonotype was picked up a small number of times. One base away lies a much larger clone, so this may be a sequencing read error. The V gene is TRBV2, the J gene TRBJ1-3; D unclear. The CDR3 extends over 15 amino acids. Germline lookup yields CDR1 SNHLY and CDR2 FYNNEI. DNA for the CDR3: TGTGCCAGCAGTGTAAGGGTTGGCAGTGGAGACACCATATATTTT. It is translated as CASSVRVGSGDTIYF.

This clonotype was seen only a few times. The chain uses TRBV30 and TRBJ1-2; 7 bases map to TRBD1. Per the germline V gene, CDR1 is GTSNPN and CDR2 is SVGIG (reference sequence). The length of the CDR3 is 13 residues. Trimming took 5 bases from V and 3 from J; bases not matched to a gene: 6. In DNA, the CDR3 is TGTGCCTGGTCCCAGGGGGTGGACTATGGCTACACCTTC. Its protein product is CAWSQGVDYGYTF.

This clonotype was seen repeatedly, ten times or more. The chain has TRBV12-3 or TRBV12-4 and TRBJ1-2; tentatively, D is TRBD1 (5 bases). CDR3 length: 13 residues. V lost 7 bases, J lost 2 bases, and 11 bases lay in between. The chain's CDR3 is CASIMGRNYGYTF. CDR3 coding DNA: TGTGCCAGCATCATGGGACGAAACTATGGCTACACCTTC.

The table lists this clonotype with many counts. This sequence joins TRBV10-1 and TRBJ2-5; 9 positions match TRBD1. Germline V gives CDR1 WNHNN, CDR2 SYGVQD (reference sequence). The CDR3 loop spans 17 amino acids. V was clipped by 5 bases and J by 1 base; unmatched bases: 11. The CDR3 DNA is TGCGCCAGCAGTTATCCGGGACAGGGAATGTGCCAAGAGACCCAGTACTTC. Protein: CASSYPGQGMCQETQYF.

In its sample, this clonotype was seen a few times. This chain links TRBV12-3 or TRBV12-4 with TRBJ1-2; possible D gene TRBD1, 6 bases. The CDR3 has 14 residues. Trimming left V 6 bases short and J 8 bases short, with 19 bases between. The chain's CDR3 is CASSRGQTGPGYTF. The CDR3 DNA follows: TGTGCCAGCAGCCGAGGACAGACGGGACCGGGCTACACCTTC.

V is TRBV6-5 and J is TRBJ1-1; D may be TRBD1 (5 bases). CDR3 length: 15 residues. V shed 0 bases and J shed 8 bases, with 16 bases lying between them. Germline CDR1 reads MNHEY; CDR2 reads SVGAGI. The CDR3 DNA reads TGTGCCAGCAGTTACTCGATGTTACTGGGGCTCGAAGCTTTCTTT. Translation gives CASSYSMLLGLEAFF.

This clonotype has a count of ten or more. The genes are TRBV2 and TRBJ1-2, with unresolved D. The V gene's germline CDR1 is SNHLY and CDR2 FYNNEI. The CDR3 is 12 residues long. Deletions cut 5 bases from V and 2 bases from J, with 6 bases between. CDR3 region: CASSTRNYGYTF. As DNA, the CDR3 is TGTGCCAGCAGTACGCGGAACTATGGCTACACCTTC.

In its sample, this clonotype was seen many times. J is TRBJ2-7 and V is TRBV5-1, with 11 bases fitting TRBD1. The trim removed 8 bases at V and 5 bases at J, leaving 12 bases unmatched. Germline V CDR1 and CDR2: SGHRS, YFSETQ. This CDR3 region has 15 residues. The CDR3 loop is CASARLGQGGNEQYF. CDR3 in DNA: TGCGCCAGTGCCAGACTGGGACAGGGGGGCAACGAGCAGTACTTC.

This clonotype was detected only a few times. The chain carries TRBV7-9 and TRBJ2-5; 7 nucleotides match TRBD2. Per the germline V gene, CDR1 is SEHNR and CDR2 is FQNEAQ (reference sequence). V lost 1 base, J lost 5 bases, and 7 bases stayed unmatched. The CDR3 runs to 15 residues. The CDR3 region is CASSLVLAVRETQYF. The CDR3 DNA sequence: TGTGCCAGCAGCTTAGTTCTAGCGGTCCGCGAGACCCAGTACTTC.